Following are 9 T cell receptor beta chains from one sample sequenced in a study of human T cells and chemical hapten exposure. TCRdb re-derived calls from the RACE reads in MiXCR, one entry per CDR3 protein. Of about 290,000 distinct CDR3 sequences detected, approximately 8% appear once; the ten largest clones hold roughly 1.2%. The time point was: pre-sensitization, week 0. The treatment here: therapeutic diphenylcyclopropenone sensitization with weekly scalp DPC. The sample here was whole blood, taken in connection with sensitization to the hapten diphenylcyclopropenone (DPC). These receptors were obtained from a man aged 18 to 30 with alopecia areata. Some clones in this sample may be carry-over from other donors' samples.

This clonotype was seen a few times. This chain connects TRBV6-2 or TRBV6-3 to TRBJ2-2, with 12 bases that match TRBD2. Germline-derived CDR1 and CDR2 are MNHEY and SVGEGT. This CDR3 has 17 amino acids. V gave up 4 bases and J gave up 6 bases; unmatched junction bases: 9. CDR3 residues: CASSFLPTSGGSGELFF. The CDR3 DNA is TGTGCCAGCAGTTTCCTCCCCACTAGCGGGGGGTCCGGGGAGCTGTTTTTT.

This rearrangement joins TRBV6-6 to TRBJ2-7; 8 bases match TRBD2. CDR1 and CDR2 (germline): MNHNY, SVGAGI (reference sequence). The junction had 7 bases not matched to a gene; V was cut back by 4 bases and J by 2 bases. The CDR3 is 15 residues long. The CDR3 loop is CASSSPLAATYEQYF. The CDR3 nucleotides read TGTGCCAGCAGTTCCCCACTAGCGGCTACCTACGAGCAGTACTTC.

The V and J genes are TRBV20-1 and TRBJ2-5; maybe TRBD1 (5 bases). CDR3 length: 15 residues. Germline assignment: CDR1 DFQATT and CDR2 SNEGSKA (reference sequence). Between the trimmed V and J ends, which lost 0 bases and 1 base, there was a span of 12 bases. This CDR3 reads CSARDSWQGQETQYF. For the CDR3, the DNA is TGCAGTGCTAGAGATTCTTGGCAGGGCCAAGAGACCCAGTACTTC.

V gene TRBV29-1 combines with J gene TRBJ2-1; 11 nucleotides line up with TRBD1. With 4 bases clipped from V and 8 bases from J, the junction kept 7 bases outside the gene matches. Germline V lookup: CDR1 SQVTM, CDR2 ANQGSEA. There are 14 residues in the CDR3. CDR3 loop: CSVVGTGGLDEQFF. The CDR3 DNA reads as TGCAGCGTTGTTGGGACAGGGGGTTTGGATGAGCAGTTCTTC.

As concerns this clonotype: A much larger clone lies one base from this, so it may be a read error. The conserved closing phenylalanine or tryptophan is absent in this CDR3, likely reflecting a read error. CDR3 sequence (DNA): TGCAGCGTTGATCGCCACTCCAACACTGAAGCTTTCTAT. This encodes CSVDRHSNTEAFY. The chain uses TRBV29-1 and TRBJ1-1, with D unresolved. Germline CDR1 reads SQVTM; CDR2 reads ANQGSEA. The CDR3 runs to 13 residues. V was clipped by 3 bases and J by 2 bases, with 10 bases between them.

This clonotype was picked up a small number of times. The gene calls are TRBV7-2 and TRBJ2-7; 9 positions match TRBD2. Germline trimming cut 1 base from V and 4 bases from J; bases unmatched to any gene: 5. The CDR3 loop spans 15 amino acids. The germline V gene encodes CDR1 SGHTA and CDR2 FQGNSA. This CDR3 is CASSLGGGARYEQYV. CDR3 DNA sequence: TGTGCCAGCAGCTTAGGCGGGGGGGCCCGGTACGAGCAGTACGTC.

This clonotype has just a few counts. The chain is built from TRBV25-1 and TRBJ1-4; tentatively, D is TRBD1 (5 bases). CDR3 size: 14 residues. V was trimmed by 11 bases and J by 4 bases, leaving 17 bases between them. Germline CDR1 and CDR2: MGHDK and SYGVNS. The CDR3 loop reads CAAAGGFNNEKLFF. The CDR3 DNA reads TGTGCCGCCGCGGGGGGGTTTAATAATGAAAAACTGTTTTTT. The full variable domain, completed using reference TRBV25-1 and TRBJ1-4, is EADIYQTPRYLVIGTGKKITLECSQTMGHDKMYWYQQDPGMELHLIHYSYGVNSTEKGDLSSESTVSRIRTEHFPLTLESARPSHTSQYLCAAAGGFNNEKLFFGSGTQLSVL.

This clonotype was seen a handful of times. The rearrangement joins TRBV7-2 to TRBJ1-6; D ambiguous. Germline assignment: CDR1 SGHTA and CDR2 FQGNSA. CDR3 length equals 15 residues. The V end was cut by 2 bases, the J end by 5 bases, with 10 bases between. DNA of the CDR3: TGTGCCAGCAGCTTAAACAGACCTGATAATTCACCCCTCCACTTT. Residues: CASSLNRPDNSPLHF.

The CDR3 spells CASRSDRDGNSPLHF. The CDR3 region has the DNA TGTGCCAGCAGATCGGACAGGGATGGGAATTCACCCCTCCACTTT. This sequence joins TRBV6-2 or TRBV6-3 and TRBJ1-6, with 8 positions matching TRBD1. The V segment lost 6 bases and the J segment 7 bases; nucleotides outside the gene matches: 8. Germline V gives CDR1 MNHEY, CDR2 SVGEGT. This CDR3 comprises 15 residues.